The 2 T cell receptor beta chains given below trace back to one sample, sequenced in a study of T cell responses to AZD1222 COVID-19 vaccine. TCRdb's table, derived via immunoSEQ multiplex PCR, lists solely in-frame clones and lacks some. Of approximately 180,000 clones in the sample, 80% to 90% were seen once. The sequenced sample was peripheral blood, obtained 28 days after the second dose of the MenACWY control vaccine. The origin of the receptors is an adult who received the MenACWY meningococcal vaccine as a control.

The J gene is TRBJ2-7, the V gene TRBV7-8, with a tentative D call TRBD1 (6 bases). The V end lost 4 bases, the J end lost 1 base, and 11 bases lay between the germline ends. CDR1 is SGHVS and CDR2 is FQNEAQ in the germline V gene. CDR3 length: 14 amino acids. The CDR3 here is CASSSTGFSYEQYF. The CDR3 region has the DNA TGTGCCAGCAGCTCGACAGGTTTTTCCTACGAGCAGTACTTC.

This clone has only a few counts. This CDR3 reads CASRRGNTGELFF. Written as DNA, the CDR3 is TGTGCCAGCAGACGGGGAAACACCGGGGAGCTGTTTTTT. The rearrangement links TRBV12-3 or TRBV12-4 to TRBJ2-2; D perhaps matches TRBD2 (5 bases). The CDR3 covers 13 residues. Trimming left V 6 bases short and J 2 bases short, with 7 bases between.